The rows below give T cell receptor beta chains drawn from one sample of a study of cytotoxic CD8 clonotypes in ibrutinib-treated CLL. The repertoire was sequenced with immunoSEQ multiplex PCR; TCRdb's copy has only in-frame clones and lacks some. The profile shows 100,000 to 150,000 clones, 80% to 90% of them singletons. The input for sequencing was PBMCs, taken after 24 months of ibrutinib treatment. These receptor sequences come from a human donor with chronic lymphocytic leukemia. Each CDR3 is given with its conserved first and last residue. A D gene is named only where the DNA matches it firmly. Rows give clone size only sometimes, using once, few, many, or a class for an expanded clone.

v_gene	abundance	j_gene	d_gene	CDR3nt	CDR3aa
TRBV19	.	TRBJ2-7	.	TGTGCCAGTAGTATAGTTGGAGGGAACGGCGACGAGCAGTACTTC	CASSIVGGNGDEQYF
TRBV5-4	.	TRBJ2-7	.	TGTGCCAGCAGCCCCGGTGGGGGCCCCTACGAGCAGTACTTC	CASSPGGGPYEQYF
TRBV5-4	.	TRBJ2-7	TRBD1	TGCGCCAGCAGCCAAGGGCAGGGGGCGAGGTACGAGCAGTACTTC	CASSQGQGARYEQYF
TRBV4-1	.	TRBJ2-4	.	TGCGCCAGCAGCCACCTGTTTGGGATGATAGCCAAAAACATTCAGTACTTC	CASSHLFGMIAKNIQYF
TRBV2	.	TRBJ2-7	.	TGTGCCAGCAGTTTCGAAAGAAGCCACGAGCAGTACTTC	CASSFERSHEQYF
TRBV9	once	TRBJ1-5	.	TGTGCCAGCAGCCCGGGACCGAACCTCAATCAGCCCCAGCATTTT	CASSPGPNLNQPQHF
TRBV4-3	.	TRBJ1-4	.	TGCGCCAGCAGCCAAGATCCCCAGGGTCAAATACTGTTTTTT	CASSQDPQGQILFF
TRBV21-1	.	TRBJ2-3	.	TGTGCCAGCAGCTTTCGCGGGGGGCGTGAGGGTGATACGCAGTATTTT	CASSFRGGREGDTQYF
TRBV29-1	few	TRBJ2-7	TRBD2	TGCAGCGTTACCCTGGCGGGAGGGCCCTCAGTGCAGTACTTC	CSVTLAGGPSVQYF
TRBV28	.	TRBJ2-1	.	TGTGCCAGCAGTTTCACGCCGGACTACAATGAGCAGTTCTTC	CASSFTPDYNEQFF
TRBV7-8	.	TRBJ1-2	TRBD1	TGTGCCAGCAGCCCCCGGACAGGGAACTATGGCTACACCTTC	CASSPRTGNYGYTF
TRBV10-3	.	TRBJ2-7	TRBD1	TGTGCCATCAGTGAGTTGTCAGGGGGCTACGAGCAGTACTTC	CAISELSGGYEQYF
TRBV5-1	.	TRBJ2-5	.	TGCGCCAGCAGCTTGCCGGGAGTTGGGACCCAGTACTTC	CASSLPGVGTQYF
TRBV7-9	.	TRBJ2-7	.	TGTGCCAGCAGCTTAGAGTTCTACGAGCAGTACTTC	CASSLEFYEQYF
TRBV28	.	TRBJ2-1	TRBD1	TGTGCCAGCAAGGGACAGGGCAGCTCCTACAATGAGCAGTTCTTC	CASKGQGSSYNEQFF
TRBV2	once	TRBJ2-6	.	TGTGCCAGCAGGGACGTCTCTGGGGCCAACGTCCTGACTTTC	CASRDVSGANVLTF
TRBV7-9	once	TRBJ2-4	.	TGTGCCAGCAGCTTTCAAGACATAGCCAAAAACATTCAGTACTTC	CASSFQDIAKNIQYF
TRBV6-6	.	TRBJ1-1	.	TGTGCCAGCAGTTACGGTACGAACGCTGAAGCTTTCTTT	CASSYGTNAEAFF
TRBV19	once	TRBJ1-2	.	TGTGCCAGTAAGGGGGGGGAGCCCCACTATGGCTACACCTTC	CASKGGEPHYGYTF
TRBV19	.	TRBJ1-2	.	TGTGCCAGTAGTATCGTAAGGGGTGAGGGCTACACCTTC	CASSIVRGEGYTF
TRBV28	.	TRBJ1-1	TRBD1	TGTGCCAGCAGTCCGACAGGGGATCTCGTCCTGAACACTGAAGCTTTCTTT	CASSPTGDLVLNTEAFF
TRBV27	few	TRBJ1-2	.	TGTGCCAGCAGTCTCCGTTTCAGCGCGCCGTCTTATGGCTACACCTTC	CASSLRFSAPSYGYTF
TRBV28	.	TRBJ1-2	TRBD1	TGTGCCAACTGGGACAGTTCTAACTATGGCTACACCTTC	CANWDSSNYGYTF
TRBV19	.	TRBJ1-5	.	TGTGCCAGTAGTACCGACAGGAACAATCAGCCCCAGCATTTT	CASSTDRNNQPQHF
TRBV7-2	.	TRBJ2-3	TRBD2	TGTGCCAGCAGCGTTTTTAGCGGGAGGGCCTCGGGAGATACGCAGTATTTT	CASSVFSGRASGDTQYF
TRBV19	few	TRBJ2-1	TRBD1	TGTGCCAGTAGCAGGGGGCGGGACAATGAGCAGTTCTTC	CASSRGRDNEQFF
TRBV19	.	TRBJ1-4	.	TGTGCCAGTAGGCCGGGTAATGAAAAACTGTTTTTT	CASRPGNEKLFF
TRBV23-1	.	TRBJ1-5	.	TGCGCCAGCAGTCAACCATATTTCGGCAGTTCCAATCAGCCCCAGCATTTT	CASSQPYFGSSNQPQHF
TRBV15	.	TRBJ2-7	.	TGTGCCACCAGCCCCCGAAGAGAGAACGTGTACGAGCAGTACTTC	CATSPRRENVYEQYF
TRBV7-8	.	TRBJ2-5	.	TGTGCCAGCAGCGCCAGTACTGGGAGGCCGGGGACCCAGTACTTC	CASSASTGRPGTQYF
TRBV5-5	few	TRBJ1-5	.	TGTGCCAGCAGCTTCGCTTATAGCAATCAGCCCCAGCATTTT	CASSFAYSNQPQHF
TRBV5-4	once	TRBJ2-4	.	TGTGCCAGCATCATGAGCCGGACCTTAGCCAAAAACATTCAGTACTTC	CASIMSRTLAKNIQYF
TRBV5-6	.	TRBJ1-1	.	TGTGCCAGCAGCTTGAACACTGAAGCTTTCTTT	CASSLNTEAFF
TRBV19	once	TRBJ2-6	.	TGTGCCAGTAGTATATGGGTTGGGAGCTCTGGGGCCAACGTCCTGACTTTC	CASSIWVGSSGANVLTF
TRBV4-1	.	TRBJ2-3	TRBD2	TGCGCCAGCAGCTCACCCCGGAGGCGGGGGGCTACTTCCACAGATACGCAGTATTTT	CASSSPRRRGATSTDTQYF
TRBV19	.	TRBJ2-7	TRBD2	TGTGCCAGTAGTAGCGCACTAGCGGGTTCCTACGAGCAGTACTTC	CASSSALAGSYEQYF
TRBV27	.	TRBJ1-4	TRBD1	TGTGCCAGCAGTAGATTCGGGACAGGCCGTAATGAAAAACTGTTTTTT	CASSRFGTGRNEKLFF
TRBV27	once	TRBJ1-2	.	TGTGCCAGCAGTTCCCAGGTGTTTCAAGGGGACGCCGCTAACTATGGCTACACCTTC	CASSSQVFQGDAANYGYTF
TRBV19	.	TRBJ2-7	.	TGTGCCAGTAGTATAGGTGTCTACGAGCAGTACTTC	CASSIGVYEQYF
TRBV7-2	.	TRBJ2-7	.	TGTGCCAGCAGCTCCCACGGGTCCTACGAGCAGTACTTC	CASSSHGSYEQYF
TRBV19	.	TRBJ1-4	.	TGTGCCAGTAGGGACAGTAGCGCTAGGGAAAAACTGTTTTTT	CASRDSSAREKLFF
TRBV30	.	TRBJ2-7	.	TGTGCCTTGAACCGGGAAGGGGTCCCCTACGAGCAGTACTTC	CALNREGVPYEQYF
TRBV29-1	.	TRBJ2-7	.	TGCAGCGTGCCCAGAGGGGGGCTCGGCGAGCAGTACTTC	CSVPRGGLGEQYF
TRBV7-2	.	TRBJ1-2	.	TGTGCCAGCAGCTTAGAGTCCCACTACGTAAACTATGGCTACACCTTC	CASSLESHYVNYGYTF
TRBV7-2	.	TRBJ2-7	.	TGTGCCAGCAGTTTCGGGTCGAACTACGAGCAGTACTTC	CASSFGSNYEQYF
TRBV4-1	once	TRBJ1-1	.	TGCGCCAGCAGCCAAAGAATAGCCGGGGAGAACACTGAAGCTTTCTTT	CASSQRIAGENTEAFF
TRBV7-6	.	TRBJ2-7	TRBD2	TGTGCCAGCAGCTCAACTAGCGGGAGGTACGAGCAGTACTTC	CASSSTSGRYEQYF
TRBV28	.	TRBJ2-7	TRBD2	TGTGCCAGCCTGACCCCGGGACTACCCTACGAGCAGTACTTC	CASLTPGLPYEQYF
TRBV5-8	.	TRBJ1-2	TRBD1	TGTGCCAGCAGCTTGACAGGGGGTGGCTACACCTTC	CASSLTGGGYTF
TRBV9	few	TRBJ2-7	.	TGTGCCAGCAGCACCAGGGAGGAATACGAGCAGTACTTC	CASSTREEYEQYF
TRBV30	.	TRBJ2-5	.	TGTGCCTGGAGCGTAGACAGGACCCAGTACTTC	CAWSVDRTQYF
TRBV19	.	TRBJ1-4	TRBD1	TGTGCCAGTAGAGCCAGCTACAGGGGCCTCGAGGGAAAACTGTTTTTT	CASRASYRGLEGKLFF
TRBV4-1	.	TRBJ2-2	.	TGCGCCAGCAGCCTCTTTCAACCTGCGAGCACCGGGGAGCTGTTTTTT	CASSLFQPASTGELFF
TRBV2	.	TRBJ2-7	.	TGTGCCAGCAGACGACAGGGGACTATAGACTACGAGCAGTACTTC	CASRRQGTIDYEQYF
TRBV18	.	TRBJ1-1	.	TGTGCCAGCTCTCGGGACCTGAACACTGAAGCTTTCTTT	CASSRDLNTEAFF